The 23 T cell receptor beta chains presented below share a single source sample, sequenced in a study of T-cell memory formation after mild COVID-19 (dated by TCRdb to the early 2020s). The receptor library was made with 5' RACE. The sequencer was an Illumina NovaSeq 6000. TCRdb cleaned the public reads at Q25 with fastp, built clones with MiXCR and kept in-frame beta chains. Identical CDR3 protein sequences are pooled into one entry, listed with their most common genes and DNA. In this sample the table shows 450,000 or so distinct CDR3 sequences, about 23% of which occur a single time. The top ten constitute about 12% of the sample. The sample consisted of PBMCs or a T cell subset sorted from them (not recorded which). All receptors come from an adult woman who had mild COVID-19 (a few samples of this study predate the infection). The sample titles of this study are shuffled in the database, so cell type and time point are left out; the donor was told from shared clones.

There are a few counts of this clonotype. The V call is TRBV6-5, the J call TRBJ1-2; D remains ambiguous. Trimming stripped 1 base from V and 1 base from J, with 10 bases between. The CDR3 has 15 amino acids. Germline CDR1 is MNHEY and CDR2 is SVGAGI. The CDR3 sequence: CASSYYNEGNYGYTF. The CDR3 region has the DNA TGTGCCAGCAGTTACTACAATGAGGGTAACTATGGCTACACCTTC.

CDR3 bases: TGCGCCAGCAGCTTTGGGACAGGGCTAGCCAAAAACATTCAGTACTTC. This encodes CASSFGTGLAKNIQYF. This rearrangement joins TRBV5-1 to TRBJ2-4; TRBD1 agrees at 9 bases. J lost 0 bases, V lost 2 bases, and 3 bases had no gene match. Germline CDR1 reads SGHRS; CDR2 reads YFSETQ. This CDR3 has 16 residues. Full variable domain (remainder filled in from reference TRBV5-1 and TRBJ2-4): KAGVTQTPRYLIKTRGQQVTLSCSPISGHRSVSWYQQTPGQGLQFLFEYFSETQRNKGNFPGRFSGRQFSNSRSEMNVSTLELGDSALYLCASSFGTGLAKNIQYFGAGTRLSVL.

The DNA for the CDR3 is TGCGCCAGCAGCCGAGAGCGGGGTGAGCAGTTCTTC. Its protein product is CASSRERGEQFF. The chain is built from TRBV4-1 and TRBJ2-1; 7 positions agree with TRBD2. Unmatched junction bases numbered 3, after V lost 4 bases and J lost 9 bases. The CDR3 consists of 12 residues. CDR1 MGHRA and CDR2 YSYEKL come from the germline V gene.

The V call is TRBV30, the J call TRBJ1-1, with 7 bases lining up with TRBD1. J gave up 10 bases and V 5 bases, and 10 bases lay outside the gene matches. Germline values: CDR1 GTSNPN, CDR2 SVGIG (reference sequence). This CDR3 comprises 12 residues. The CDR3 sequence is CAWGTGVGVAFF. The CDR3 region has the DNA TGTGCCTGGGGAACAGGGGTGGGGGTAGCTTTCTTT.

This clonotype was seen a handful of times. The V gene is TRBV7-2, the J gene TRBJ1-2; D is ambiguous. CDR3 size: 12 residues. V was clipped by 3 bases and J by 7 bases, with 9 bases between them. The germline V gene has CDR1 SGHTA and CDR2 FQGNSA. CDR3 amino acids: CASSFDRRGYTF. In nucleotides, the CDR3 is TGTGCCAGCAGCTTCGACCGGCGTGGCTACACCTTC. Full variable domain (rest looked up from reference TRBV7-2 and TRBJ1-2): GAGVSQSPSNKVTEKGKDVELRCDPISGHTALYWYRQSLGQGLEFLIYFQGNSAPDKSGLPSDRFSAERTGGSVSTLTIQRTQQEDSAVYLCASSFDRRGYTFGSGTRLTVV.

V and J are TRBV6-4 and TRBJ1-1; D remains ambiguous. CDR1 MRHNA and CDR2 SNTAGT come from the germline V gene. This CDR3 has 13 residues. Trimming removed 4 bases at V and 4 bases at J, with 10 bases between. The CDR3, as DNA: TGTGCCAGCAGTGTCGTGAAAGGCACTGAAGCTTTCTTT. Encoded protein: CASSVVKGTEAFF.

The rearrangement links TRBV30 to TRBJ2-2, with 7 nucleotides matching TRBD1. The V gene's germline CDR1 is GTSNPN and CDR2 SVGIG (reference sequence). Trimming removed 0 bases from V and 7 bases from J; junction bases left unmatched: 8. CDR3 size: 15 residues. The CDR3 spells CAWSVSDREHGELFF. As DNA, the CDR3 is TGTGCCTGGAGTGTATCCGACAGGGAGCACGGGGAGCTGTTTTTT.

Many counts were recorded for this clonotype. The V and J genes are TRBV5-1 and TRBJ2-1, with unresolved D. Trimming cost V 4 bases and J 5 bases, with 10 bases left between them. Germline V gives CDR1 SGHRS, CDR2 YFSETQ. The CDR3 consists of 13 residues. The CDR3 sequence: CASSGGRNNEQFF. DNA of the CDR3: TGCGCCAGCAGCGGCGGACGGAACAATGAGCAGTTCTTC.

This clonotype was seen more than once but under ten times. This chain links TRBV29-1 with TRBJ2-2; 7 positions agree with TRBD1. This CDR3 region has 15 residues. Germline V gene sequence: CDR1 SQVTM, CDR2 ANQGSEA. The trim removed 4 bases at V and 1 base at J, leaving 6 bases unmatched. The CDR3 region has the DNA TGCAGCGTTGGCTCGACAGGGAGGAACACCGGGGAGCTGTTTTTT. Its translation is CSVGSTGRNTGELFF.

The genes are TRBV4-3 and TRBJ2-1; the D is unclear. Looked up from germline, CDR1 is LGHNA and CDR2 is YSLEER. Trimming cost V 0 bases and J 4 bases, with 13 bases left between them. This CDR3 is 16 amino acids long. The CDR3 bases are TGCGCCAGCAGCCAAGATCATTCTTTCGGATACAATGAGCAGTTCTTC. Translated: CASSQDHSFGYNEQFF.

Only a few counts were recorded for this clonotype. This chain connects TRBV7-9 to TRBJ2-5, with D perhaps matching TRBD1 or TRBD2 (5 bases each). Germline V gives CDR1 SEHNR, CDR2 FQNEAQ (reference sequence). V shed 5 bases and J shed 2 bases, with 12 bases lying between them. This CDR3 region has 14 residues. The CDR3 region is CASSAPGPQETQYF. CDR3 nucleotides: TGTGCCAGCAGCGCCCCGGGACCGCAAGAGACCCAGTACTTC.

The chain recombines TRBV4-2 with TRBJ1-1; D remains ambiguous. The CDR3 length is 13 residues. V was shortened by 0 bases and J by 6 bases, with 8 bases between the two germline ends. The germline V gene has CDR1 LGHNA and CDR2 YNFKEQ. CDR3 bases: TGTGCCAGCAGCCAAGACCGGTCAGCTGAAGCTTTCTTT. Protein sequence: CASSQDRSAEAFF.

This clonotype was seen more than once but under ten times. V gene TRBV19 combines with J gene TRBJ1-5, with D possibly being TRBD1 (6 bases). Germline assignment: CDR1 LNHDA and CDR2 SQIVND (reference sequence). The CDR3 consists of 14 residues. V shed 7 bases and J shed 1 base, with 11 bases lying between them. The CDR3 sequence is CASNTGTSNQPQHF. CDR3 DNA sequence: TGTGCCAGTAATACAGGGACCAGCAATCAGCCCCAGCATTTT.

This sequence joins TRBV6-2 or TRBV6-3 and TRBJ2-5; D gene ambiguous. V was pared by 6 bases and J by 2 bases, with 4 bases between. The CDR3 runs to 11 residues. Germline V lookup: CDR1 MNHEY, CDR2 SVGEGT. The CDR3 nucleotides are TGTGCCAGCAGAACACAAGAGACCCAGTACTTC. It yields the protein CASRTQETQYF.

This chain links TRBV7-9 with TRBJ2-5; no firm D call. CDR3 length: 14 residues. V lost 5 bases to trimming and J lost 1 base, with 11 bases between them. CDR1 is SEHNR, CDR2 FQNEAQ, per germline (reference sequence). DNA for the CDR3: TGTGCCAGCAGCCCACTCGGCACCCAAGAGACCCAGTACTTC. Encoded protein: CASSPLGTQETQYF.

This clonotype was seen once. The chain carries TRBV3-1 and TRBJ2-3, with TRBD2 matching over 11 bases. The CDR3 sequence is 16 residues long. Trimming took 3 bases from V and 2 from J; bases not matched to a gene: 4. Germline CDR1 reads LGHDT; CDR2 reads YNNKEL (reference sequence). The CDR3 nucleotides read TGTGCCAGCAGCCAGACTAGCGGGGTATCCACAGATACGCAGTATTTT. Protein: CASSQTSGVSTDTQYF.

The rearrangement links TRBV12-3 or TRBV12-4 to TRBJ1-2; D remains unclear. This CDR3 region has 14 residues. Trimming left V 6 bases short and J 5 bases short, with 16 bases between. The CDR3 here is CASRGWSGDYGYTF. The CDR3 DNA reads TGTGCCAGCAGAGGGTGGAGCGGGGATTATGGCTACACCTTC.

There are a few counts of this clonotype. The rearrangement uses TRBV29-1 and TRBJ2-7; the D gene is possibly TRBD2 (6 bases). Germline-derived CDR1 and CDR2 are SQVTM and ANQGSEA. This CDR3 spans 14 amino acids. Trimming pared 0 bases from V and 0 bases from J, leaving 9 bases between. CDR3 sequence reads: CSVEDGRSSYEQYF. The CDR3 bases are TGCAGCGTTGAAGATGGGAGGAGCTCCTACGAGCAGTACTTC.

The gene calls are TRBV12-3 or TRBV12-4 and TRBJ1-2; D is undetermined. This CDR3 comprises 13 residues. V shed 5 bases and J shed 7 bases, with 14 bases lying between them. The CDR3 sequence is CASSVQGLSGYTF. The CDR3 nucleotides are TGTGCCAGCAGTGTTCAAGGTTTGAGTGGCTACACCTTC.

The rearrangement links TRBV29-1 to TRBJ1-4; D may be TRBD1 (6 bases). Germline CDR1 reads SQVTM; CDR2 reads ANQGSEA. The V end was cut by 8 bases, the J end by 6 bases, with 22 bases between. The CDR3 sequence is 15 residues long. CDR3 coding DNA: TGCAGCTTCCGATCCTACAGGGATGGGGATGAAAAACTGTTTTTT. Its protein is CSFRSYRDGDEKLFF.

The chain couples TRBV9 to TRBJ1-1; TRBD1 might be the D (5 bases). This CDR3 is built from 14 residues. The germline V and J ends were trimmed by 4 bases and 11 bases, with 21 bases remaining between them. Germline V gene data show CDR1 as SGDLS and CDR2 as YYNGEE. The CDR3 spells CASSPRGGGSPAFF. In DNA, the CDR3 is TGTGCCAGCAGCCCGCGGGGGGGAGGGAGTCCCGCTTTCTTT.

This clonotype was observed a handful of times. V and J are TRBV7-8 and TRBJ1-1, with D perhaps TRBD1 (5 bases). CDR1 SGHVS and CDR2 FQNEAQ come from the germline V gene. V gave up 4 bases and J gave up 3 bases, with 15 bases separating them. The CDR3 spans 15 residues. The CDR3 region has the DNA TGTGCCAGCAGCTCCTTGGGGGATTGGGACACTGAAGCTTTCTTT. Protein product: CASSSLGDWDTEAFF. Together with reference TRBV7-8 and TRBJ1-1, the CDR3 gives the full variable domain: GAGVSQSPRYKVAKRGQDVALRCDPISGHVSLFWYQQALGQGPEFLTYFQNEAQLDKSGLPSDRFFAERPEGSVSTLKIQRTQQEDSAVYLCASSSLGDWDTEAFFGQGTRLTVV.

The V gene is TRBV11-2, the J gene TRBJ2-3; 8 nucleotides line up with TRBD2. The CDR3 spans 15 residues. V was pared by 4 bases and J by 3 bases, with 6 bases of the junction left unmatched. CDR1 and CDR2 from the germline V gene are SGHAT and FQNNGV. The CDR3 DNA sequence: TGTGCCAGCAGCTCAAGCGGGAGTACAACAGATACGCAGTATTTT. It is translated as CASSSSGSTTDTQYF.